This TCR beta chain was captured by sequencing in a study of blood T cells in healthy people across ages (dated by TCRdb to between 2015 and 2017). The study in broad terms: In model experiments, template switching captured about one uniquely barcoded TCR beta cDNA molecule for every two T cells. Four age groups were formed from the donors: young (average approximately 17 years), middle-aged (roughly 38), aged (more than 55) and long-lived (more than 75). For two donors (one aged 18 to 29 and one aged 80 or older), the study analyzed two additional independent replicas of 1 million unique cDNA reads from the same blood draw. Donors of different ages were randomly distributed across sequencing lanes to avoid experimental bias. Age-related changes in TCR beta repertoire diversity were measured in the study by deep sequencing normalized with unique cDNA molecular identifiers.

The CDR1 and CDR2 encoded by the germline V gene are SGHRS and YFSETQ. V was cut back by 4 bases and J by 5 bases, leaving a gap of 18 bases between them. The CDR3 sequence holds 16 residues, the cysteine and phenylalanine included. The retained sequence is limited to the CDR3, 48 bases, with the frame set at the first base. Study-level results and caveats: Bulk unsorted PBMC profiling prevented conclusive comparison of naive and antigen-experienced compartments. Compared with the aged group, the long-lived group had more naive CD4+ T cells, fewer expanded clones and increased TCR diversity, suggesting age selection. Estimates of total diversity based on one million sequenced T cells were considered lower bounds and underestimates. There was a strong correlation between observed TCR beta diversity and the percentage of naive T cells measured by flow cytometry. As age increased, observed TCR beta diversity per million T cells dropped in a roughly linear way, and a significant reduction was already evident by age 40. The CMV infection status of donors was not known, potentially confounding age-related changes in expanded clonotypes.

This clonotype was observed a single time. Its antigen remains undetermined. The sample holds no much larger clone one base away, and base qualities are not on file. A single read offers scant evidence. The method was 5' RACE. Sequencing was performed on an Illumina HiSeq 2500. A second PCR of about 6 to 11 cycles was performed with a sample-barcoded 5' primer and a J-beta primer mix. A template-switch 5' adaptor carrying 12 random nucleotides introduced a unique molecular identifier onto each TCR beta cDNA molecule. Each sample yielded at least 3 million CDR3-containing paired-end reads. All of the RNA was converted into first-strand cDNA using the Mint cDNA synthesis kit, with a TRBC-specific oligonucleotide serving as the primer. All cDNA was treated with uracil-DNA glycosylase and then went through a first 18-cycle PCR with the universal primers M1SS and BC2_uni_R. From the authors' description of their analysis: For normalization, 1 million high-quality reads, each with a distinct molecular identifier, were randomly selected from each sample. Reads with shared molecular identifiers were discarded instead of being binned into consensus sequences. MiTCR, set to a Q25 quality threshold and the strictest error-elimination algorithm, was used for CDR3 identification, clonotype clustering and error correction. Lower-bound total TCR beta diversity was estimated with a nonparametric unseen species model using Euler transformation. TCRdb reprocessing: public reads trimmed at Q25 with fastp, clones called with MiXCR, in-frame beta chains kept. One record per CDR3 amino acid sequence lists the most common genes and DNA. None of the V and J calls come from the authors' own analysis; TCRdb made them. The sample table holds 1.5 million to 2 million distinct CDR3 sequences, of which under 30% were seen once. The top ten constitute roughly 8.2% of the sample.

The roughly 42 donors, aged about 6 to 90 years, were systemically healthy Caucasian individuals from Russia. Around 9.9 milliliters of peripheral blood were collected from each donor into EDTA-treated Vacutainer tubes. Ficoll-Paque density-gradient centrifugation was used to isolate PBMCs, with at least 7 million obtained per sample. Total RNA was extracted from PBMCs with Trizol reagent, with at least 6 micrograms obtained per sample. For every donor, an aliquot of PBMCs went through flow cytometry to measure the percentages of naive CD45RAhigh/CD27high T cells. The V and J genes are TRBV5-1 and TRBJ1-4; the D segment could be TRBD1, given 6 matching bases. Input material: blood. The clonotype was recovered from a woman in her thirties in good health. The base sequence is TGCGCCAGCAGCCCTGGGGTTCTCCAGGGGAATGAAAAACTGTTTTTT. Its translation reads: CASSPGVLQGNEKLFF.